This entry is about one T cell receptor beta chain. Its recognized antigen is unknown. Base qualities are not recorded, but no much larger clone differs from it by a single base. The data are from a study of blood T cell repertoires in COVID-19 (TCRdb year 2020). For context, the study as a whole: Samples from collaborators originated in the United States, Italy and Spain and spanned both the acute and convalescent phases of COVID-19. The prospective study material was composed of cDNA or gDNA derived from T cells, B-cell-depleted T cells, or PBMCs. The dataset comprised deeply sampled blood TCRbeta repertoires from subjects exposed to, actively infected with, or recovered from COVID-19. A freely available public database, intended as a resource for researchers studying the immune response to SARS-CoV-2, is where the repertoires were released. Samples came from the ongoing ImmuneRACE study (first 160 participants) plus 1,254 subjects from 6 global collaborators. Nearly every sample came with metadata listing a de-identified subject ID, COVID-19 status, age in years and sex. Where available, HLA class I and class II types were taken from metadata supplied by the sample provider and were not determined by assay-based typing. The study at large found these results: Clinical and demographic metadata were provided uncurated, with the amount varying by source and participant.

The collaborating institutions used their own protocols to collect whole blood in K2EDTA tubes. For TCRbeta analysis, collaborator samples were shipped as frozen whole blood, as isolated PBMCs, or as DNA extracted from either sample type. V is cut by 2 bases and J by 7 bases, and the space between the germline ends is 9 bases. Looking up the germline V gene (reference sequence) yields CDR1 GTSNPN and CDR2 SVGIG. The CDR3, cysteine through phenylalanine, is 12 amino acids long. CDR3 DNA is the only sequence kept; it has 36 bases, read in frame from the first base. TCRbeta CDR3 regions were amplified from genomic DNA by means of the immunoSEQ Assay, a bias-controlled multiplex PCR. The authors' analysis ran thus. The number of nucleated cells in each sample was estimated from the amplification of reference gene primers within the assay. To quantify the absolute abundance of each unique TCRbeta CDR3 rearrangement, sequence reads were collapsed and filtered. For each sample, productive Simpson clonality was calculated as the square root of Simpson's diversity index over productive rearrangements. Not all clones reach the TCRdb copy of this immuneACCESS table, which keeps in-frame sequences only. Checked studies attribute under half of the gap to unresolved V genes and leave the rest unexplained. The V and J calls and clone size come from that table; D and trimming were worked out from the DNA. The sample yields around 290,000 clones; around 88% were counted once. The ten largest clones represent around 4.4% of the sample.

The clonotype was recovered from a man aged 35 to 55 with acute or convalescent COVID-19. The V gene is TRBV30 and the J gene is TRBJ2-1; TRBD1 could be the D gene, as 5 bases match. The sample consisted of peripheral blood. The DNA reads as follows: TGTGCCTGGAGTCCCGGACATAATGAGCAGTTCTTC. The translation is CAWSPGHNEQFF.